The entry below gives a single T cell receptor beta chain sequence along with its context. Its cognate antigen is unknown. The record originates from a study of T cells in Graves' hyperthyroidism and ophthalmopathy. Study in general: It was at initial diagnosis, before any treatment, that peripheral blood was collected. Study findings and constraints: Among thyroid clonotypes expanded above 0.001, most also appeared in blood.

Using RNA transcripts as the source, TCR beta CDR3 regions were amplified. Initially, a first-round RT-PCR of the TCR CDR3 employed the HTBI primer set. TCRdb passed the multiplex PCR reads through MiXCR, listing each CDR3 protein once. Here the sample spans 700,000 or so distinct CDR3 sequences, approximately 16% being singletons. The study based diagnoses on clinical symptoms, serum thyroxine and TRAb, thyroid ultrasound and orbital computed tomography. The specimen sequenced was blood. The source of this sequence is a man aged 18 to 30 with Graves' hyperthyroidism.

The CDR3 here is CASSLDLLPYNEQFF. As DNA, the CDR3 is TGTGCCAGCAGCTTAGATCTACTACCCTACAATGAGCAGTTCTTC. The V gene is TRBV7-6, the J gene TRBJ2-1; D gene ambiguous. Germline V gene data show CDR1 as SGHVS and CDR2 as FNYEAQ. This CDR3 spans 15 amino acids. V dropped 1 base and J dropped 2 bases, with 9 bases sitting between them.